This T cell receptor (beta chain) was documented in a study of T-cell memory formation after mild COVID-19. Across the whole study: The study found TCR clusters largely donor specific.

Findings of the study overall: From day 15 to 85, contracting clones were balanced between CD4 and CD8, whereas later expanders leaned toward CD4+.

Germline V lookup: CDR1 DFQATT, CDR2 SNEGSKA (reference sequence). Trimming took off 1 base at V and 6 bases at J, with 13 bases between the two ends. CDR3 length equals 13 residues. TCRdb reprocessed the 5' RACE reads via MiXCR and lists one record per CDR3 protein. The repertoire holds 470,000 or so distinct CDR3 sequences, with approximately 25% as singletons. In this sample, this clonotype turned up a few times. What it recognizes is unknown. The gene calls are TRBV20-1 and TRBJ2-7; D remains ambiguous. Input material: PBMCs or a T cell subset sorted from them (not recorded which). The clonotype was recovered from an adult woman who had mild COVID-19 (a few samples of this study predate the infection). Cell type and time point are not known. In DNA, the CDR3 is TGCAGTGCTAGAGTAAGGGTTATAGGCGAGCAGTACTTC. Translation: CSARVRVIGEQYF.